Detailed here is one T cell receptor beta chain. This entry comes from a study of blood T cell repertoires in COVID-19. Study at large: Researchers got acute and convalescent COVID-19 samples from the United States, Italy and Spain. In each case, the material was cDNA or gDNA derived from T cells, B-cell-depleted T cells, or PBMCs.

Germline V gene sequence: CDR1 LNHDA, CDR2 SQIVND (reference sequence). V trimming: 3 bases; J trimming: 8 bases; junction bases outside the gene matches: 11. This CDR3 is 15 amino acids long. Authors' data handling: Amplification with reference gene primers provided the estimates of nucleated cell counts. Libraries were prepared by immunoSEQ multiplex PCR; TCRdb keeps only in-frame clonotypes and omits some of them. The V and J calls and clone size are taken from that table; D and trimming were inferred from the DNA. Of some 250,000 clones in the sample, roughly 91% were seen once. The genes are TRBV19 and TRBJ1-2; 8 bases align to TRBD1. This TCR derives from a middle-aged woman who had recovered from COVID-19. The sequenced sample consisted of peripheral blood. CDR3 DNA sequence: TGTGCCAGTAGTATTCAGGACAGGGCCCAGTTGGGCTACACCTTC. Amino acid sequence: CASSIQDRAQLGYTF.